This T cell receptor (beta chain) was documented in a study of blood T cells in healthy people across ages. At the level of the study: There was about one barcoded beta molecule captured by template switching per two T cells. Broader study findings: Expanded clonotype changes were possibly confounded by unknown donor CMV status. When set beside aged donors, long-lived donors presented more naive CD4+ cells and higher diversity.

Using a J-beta primer mix together with a sample-barcoded 5' primer, a second PCR was run for about 7 to 12 cycles. TCRdb ran MiXCR on the 5' RACE reads and lists one entry per CDR3 protein. The data hold fewer than 1,000,000 distinct CDR3 sequences, with around 42% observed a single time. Germline-derived CDR1 and CDR2 are SNHLY and FYNNEI. V dropped 7 bases and J dropped 5; count of bases not matched to a gene: 8. The CDR3 has 14 residues. Remarks on this clonotype: As yet, its antigen is unknown.

This TCR derives from a man in his sixties in good health. This chain connects TRBV2 to TRBJ2-1; 7 positions agree with TRBD2. The sequenced sample was blood. The CDR3 region is CASTWDGGNNEQFF. The CDR3 DNA is TGTGCCAGCACATGGGACGGGGGGAACAATGAGCAGTTCTTC.